Sequencing of this T cell receptor (beta chain) was carried out in a study of chemoradiotherapy in HPV16-positive cancers. Data came from immunoSEQ multiplex PCR; TCRdb stores just in-frame clones and leaves some out. The repertoire holds 15,000 to 20,000 clones, with about 74% as singletons. Repeated repertoire sampling spanned the course of chemoradiotherapy. In this sample, this clone turned up a few times. What it binds is unknown. With V trimmed by 5 bases and J by 6 bases, 6 bases remained unmatched. The CDR3 extends over 13 amino acids. Germline V gene lookup returns CDR1 SGHAT and CDR2 FQDESV (reference sequence). Study-level results: Non-HPV-specific T cells did not expand in tumors during treatment, whereas candidate HPV-specific clones and E7-related motifs did. HPV-specific T cells were functionally defined from only two HPV16-positive patients.

J is TRBJ2-7 and V is TRBV11-1, with 8 bases matching TRBD2. Source: tumor tissue, taken from a patient who underwent chemoradiotherapy. This TCR derives from a human donor with HPV-associated anogenital cancer. In DNA form, the CDR3 reads TGTGCCAGCAGCGCGCTGACTAGCGTCGAGCAGTACTTC. It yields the protein CASSALTSVEQYF.